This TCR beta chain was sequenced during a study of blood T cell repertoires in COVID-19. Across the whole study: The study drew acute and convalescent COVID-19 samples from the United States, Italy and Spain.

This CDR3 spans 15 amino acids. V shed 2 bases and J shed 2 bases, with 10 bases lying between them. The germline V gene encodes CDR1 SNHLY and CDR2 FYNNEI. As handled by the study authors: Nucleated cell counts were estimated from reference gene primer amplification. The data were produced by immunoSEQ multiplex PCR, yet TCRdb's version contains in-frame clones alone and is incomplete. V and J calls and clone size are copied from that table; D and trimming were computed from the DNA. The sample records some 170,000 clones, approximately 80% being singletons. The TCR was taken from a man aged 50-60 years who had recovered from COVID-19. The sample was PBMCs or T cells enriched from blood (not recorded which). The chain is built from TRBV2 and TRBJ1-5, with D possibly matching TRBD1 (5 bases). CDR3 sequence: CASSEPWGGNQPQHF. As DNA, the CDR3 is TGTGCCAGCAGTGAACCTTGGGGGGGCAATCAGCCCCAGCATTTT.